The 14 T cell receptor beta chains reported below all come from one sample, sequenced in a study of blood T cell repertoires in COVID-19. Data came from immunoSEQ multiplex PCR; TCRdb stores just in-frame clones and leaves some out. The sample holds about 77,000 clones, approximately 76% seen once. Sequenced input: peripheral blood. Source of these receptors: a man between 65 and 79 years old with active or convalescent COVID-19.

The chain employs TRBV28 and TRBJ2-5; TRBD2 matches at 10 bases. The V and J ends lost 6 bases and 5 bases, in that order; junction bases with no gene match: 12. The CDR3 is 16 amino acids. Germline CDR1 and CDR2: MDHEN and SYDVKM. In nucleotides, the CDR3 is TGTGCCAGCAGGACGAGCGGGGGGGGATCTTATGAGACCCAGTACTTC. Amino acid sequence: CASRTSGGGSYETQYF.

The chain uses TRBV11-2 and TRBJ1-4; TRBD1 matches 7 bases. CDR1 and CDR2 (germline): SGHAT, FQNNGV. CDR3 length equals 15 residues. J lost 6 bases, V lost 2 bases, and 6 bases had no gene match. The CDR3 protein is CASSLSFQGDEKLFF. The CDR3 DNA reads as TGTGCCAGCAGCTTAAGCTTCCAGGGGGATGAAAAACTGTTTTTT.

The gene calls are TRBV6-5 and TRBJ2-1; 7 bases are shared with TRBD2. Trimming took 5 bases from V and 8 from J; bases not matched to a gene: 3. Germline V gene data show CDR1 as MNHEY and CDR2 as SVGAGI. The CDR3 extends over 12 amino acids. The CDR3 sequence: CASSRSGDEQFF. DNA for the CDR3: TGTGCCAGCAGTCGCAGCGGGGATGAGCAGTTCTTC.

The chain combines TRBV27 with TRBJ2-3; D remains ambiguous. Germline CDR1 is MNHEY and CDR2 is SMNVEV (reference sequence). V lost 1 base, J lost 6 bases, and 26 bases lay in between. The CDR3 extends over 19 amino acids. DNA of the CDR3: TGTGCCAGCAGTTTATATCCCCCCTCCGATGGTCGCCTCAGGGATACGCAGTATTTT. It is translated as CASSLYPPSDGRLRDTQYF.

The chain carries TRBV28 and TRBJ1-2; D unresolved. The germline gives CDR1 MDHEN, CDR2 SYDVKM. The germline V and J ends were trimmed by 1 base and 2 bases, with 11 bases remaining between them. The CDR3 spans 15 residues. This chain's CDR3 is CASSLFGSINYGYTF. CDR3 in DNA: TGTGCCAGCAGTTTATTTGGCAGTATAAACTATGGCTACACCTTC.

This rearrangement joins TRBV5-6 to TRBJ2-5, with D possibly TRBD2 on 6 matching bases. CDR1 is SGHDT, CDR2 YYEEEE, per germline. Trimming removed 4 bases from V and 5 bases from J, with 18 bases in between. The CDR3 runs 15 residues. For the CDR3, the DNA is TGTGCCAGCAGCCTGAGCGGGCTAGGAGGGGAGACCCAGTACTTC. It specifies CASSLSGLGGETQYF. The variable domain in full, with the rest retrieved from reference TRBV5-6 and TRBJ2-5, is DAGVTQSPTHLIKTRGQQVTLRCSPKSGHDTVSWYQQALGQGPQFIFQYYEEEERQRGNFPDRFSGHQFPNYSSELNVNALLLGDSALYLCASSLSGLGGETQYFGPGTRLLVL.

The DNA for the CDR3 is TGTGCCAGTAGGGACAGGGCGGACTACGAGCAGTACTTC. Amino acids: CASRDRADYEQYF. V and J are TRBV19 and TRBJ2-7, with 8 bases matching TRBD1. The germline V gene encodes CDR1 LNHDA and CDR2 SQIVND (reference sequence). There are 13 residues in the CDR3. The trim removed 6 bases at V and 3 bases at J, leaving 4 bases unmatched.

The gene calls are TRBV11-3 and TRBJ1-1, with D unresolved. Trimming took off 2 bases at V and 2 bases at J, with 6 bases between the two ends. CDR1 and CDR2 (germline): SGHNT, YENEEA. The CDR3 extends over 13 amino acids. The chain's CDR3 is CASSLMSNTEAFF. The CDR3, as DNA: TGTGCCAGCAGCTTAATGAGCAACACTGAAGCTTTCTTT.

This chain uses TRBV11-2 with TRBJ2-2, with TRBD1 as a possible D gene (6 bases). The CDR3 has 15 amino acids. Trimming cost V 5 bases and J 3 bases, with 13 bases left between them. CDR1 and CDR2 (germline): SGHAT, FQNNGV. The CDR3 bases are TGTGCCAGCAGCCCCAGGGGCTCTGACACCGGGGAGCTGTTTTTT. Its protein is CASSPRGSDTGELFF.

This chain links TRBV18 with TRBJ2-3, with D uncertain. CDR1 is KGHSH, CDR2 LQKENI, per germline. The CDR3 sequence is 13 residues long. Trimming left V 10 bases short and J 3 bases short, with 14 bases between. In DNA, the CDR3 is TGTGCCACCCTGCTGGGCCGAACAGATACGCAGTATTTT. This gives the protein CATLLGRTDTQYF.

This clone was picked up many times. V gene TRBV10-3 combines with J gene TRBJ1-2; 7 bases fit TRBD1. The germline CDR1 and CDR2 sequences are ENHRY and SYGVKD. CDR3 length: 15 residues. Trimming removed 4 bases from V and 4 bases from J; junction bases left unmatched: 9. This CDR3 reads CAISGRDRSIYGYTF. The CDR3 nucleotides read TGTGCCATCAGTGGAAGGGACAGATCAATCTATGGCTACACCTTC.

This clone was found once. CDR3 in DNA: TGTGCCACCTCGACTCTCCGCAATGAGCAGTTCTTC. Translated, it gives CATSTLRNEQFF. The chain couples TRBV10-3 to TRBJ2-1; D unclear. This CDR3 comprises 12 residues. Between the trimmed V and J ends, which lost 10 bases and 6 bases, there was a span of 13 bases. CDR1 and CDR2 (germline): ENHRY, SYGVKD.

The rearrangement links TRBV2 to TRBJ2-2; D unclear. The V gene's germline CDR1 is SNHLY and CDR2 FYNNEI. V lost 5 bases and J 3 bases, leaving 4 bases between the germline ends. This CDR3 comprises 12 residues. The CDR3: CASSQDTGELFF. The DNA for the CDR3 is TGTGCCAGCAGTCAGGACACCGGGGAGCTGTTTTTT.

V and J are TRBV6-5 and TRBJ1-2; D perhaps matches TRBD1 (5 bases). CDR1 is MNHEY, CDR2 SVGAGI, per germline. Trimming took off 0 bases at V and 3 bases at J, with 8 bases between the two ends. The CDR3 sequence is 14 residues long. The CDR3 DNA reads TGTGCCAGCAGTTACTCGACGGGGGACTATGGCTACACCTTC. It codes for CASSYSTGDYGYTF.